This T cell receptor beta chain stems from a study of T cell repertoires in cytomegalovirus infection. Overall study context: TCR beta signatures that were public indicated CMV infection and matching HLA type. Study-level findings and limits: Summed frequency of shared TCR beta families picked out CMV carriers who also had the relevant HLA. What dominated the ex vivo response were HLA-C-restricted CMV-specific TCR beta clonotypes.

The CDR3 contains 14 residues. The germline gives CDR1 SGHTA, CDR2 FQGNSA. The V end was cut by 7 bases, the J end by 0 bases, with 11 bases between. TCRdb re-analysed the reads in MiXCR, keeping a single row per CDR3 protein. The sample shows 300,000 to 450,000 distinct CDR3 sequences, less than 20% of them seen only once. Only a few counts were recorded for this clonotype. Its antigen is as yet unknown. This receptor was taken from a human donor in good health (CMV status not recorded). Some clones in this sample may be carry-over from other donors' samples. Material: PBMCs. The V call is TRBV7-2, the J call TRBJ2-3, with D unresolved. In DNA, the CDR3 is TGTGCCAGCACATTCAGGTCTAGCACAGATACGCAGTATTTT. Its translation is CASTFRSSTDTQYF. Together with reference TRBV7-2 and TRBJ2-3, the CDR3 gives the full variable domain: GAGVSQSPSNKVTEKGKDVELRCDPISGHTALYWYRQSLGQGLEFLIYFQGNSAPDKSGLPSDRFSAERTGGSVSTLTIQRTQQEDSAVYLCASTFRSSTDTQYFGPGTRLTVL.